This T cell receptor beta chain was observed in a study of blood T cell repertoires in COVID-19. Overall study context: Sample material is recorded as cDNA or gDNA derived from T cells, B-cell-depleted T cells, or PBMCs.

Only in-frame clones appear in the TCRdb table, and some are missing; sequencing was by immunoSEQ multiplex PCR. The sample lists 30,000 to 45,000 clones, approximately 91% occurring once. V dropped 7 bases and J dropped 4; count of bases not matched to a gene: 6. The CDR3 spans 14 residues. In germline, CDR1 is MDHEN, CDR2 SYDVKM. The specimen was peripheral blood. The sequence derives from a human donor in a cohort sampled during active COVID-19. V is TRBV28 and J is TRBJ1-5; 8 nucleotides agree with TRBD1. The CDR3 DNA sequence: TGTGCCAGCATGGGCAGGGGGCAAAATCAGCCCCAGCATTTT. Translated: CASMGRGQNQPQHF. The full variable domain, rest sourced from reference TRBV28 and TRBJ1-5, is DVKVTQSSRYLVKRTGEKVFLECVQDMDHENMFWYRQDPGLGLRLIYFSYDVKMKEKGDIPEGYSVSREKKERFSLILESASTNQTSMYLCASMGRGQNQPQHFGDGTRLSIL.